This entry lists 27 T cell receptor beta chains sequenced from one sample in a study of T-cell reconstitution after alpha-beta-depleted transplantation in children. Preparation of the TCRbeta library used unique molecular identifiers. From the PCR reads, TCRdb called clonotypes with MiXCR, one entry per CDR3 protein. In the table there are 250,000 or so distinct CDR3 sequences, 20% to 30% of which are singletons. Sequences were derived from PBMCs, mostly from graft donor cells, sampled 360 days after TCRalphabeta/CD19-depleted stem cell transplant. The receptors come from a female patient aged 2-9 years who had a stem cell transplant for congenital amegakaryocytic thrombocytopenia, so the T cells may come from the graft donor.

The chain is built from TRBV30 and TRBJ2-1, with D possibly TRBD2 on 5 matching bases. Trimming removed 4 bases from V and 0 bases from J, with 10 bases in between. The CDR3 extends over 14 amino acids. Per the germline V gene, CDR1 is GTSNPN and CDR2 is SVGIG (reference sequence). CDR3 bases: TGTGCCTGGAATCGGGGTAGCTCCTACAATGAGCAGTTCTTC. Its protein product is CAWNRGSSYNEQFF.

This chain links TRBV12-3 or TRBV12-4 with TRBJ2-1, with TRBD2 matching 14 bases. The CDR3 length is 14 residues. V shed 7 bases, J shed 7 bases, and the junction held 3 bases outside the gene matches. The CDR3 region is CASIRLAGGNEQFF. CDR3 DNA sequence: TGTGCCAGCATCCGACTAGCGGGAGGGAATGAGCAGTTCTTC.

This sequence joins TRBV2 and TRBJ2-3; D might be TRBD2 (6 bases). The germline V and J ends were trimmed by 8 bases and 2 bases, with 14 bases remaining between them. The germline gives CDR1 SNHLY, CDR2 FYNNEI. The CDR3 extends over 14 amino acids. The CDR3 nucleotides read TGTGCCAGCGGCGTGGGAGGTCCCACAGATACGCAGTATTTT. Protein sequence: CASGVGGPTDTQYF.

The chain combines TRBV6-1 with TRBJ1-1; D gene uncertain. Trimming left V 6 bases short and J 5 bases short, with 16 bases between. Germline V CDR1 and CDR2: MNHNS, SASEGT. The CDR3 runs to 14 residues. CDR3 region: CASSPPGWKTEAFF. The DNA for the CDR3 is TGTGCCAGCAGCCCACCAGGTTGGAAAACTGAAGCTTTCTTT.

This clonotype was found a few times. V and J are TRBV28 and TRBJ2-7, with a weak D call TRBD1 (6 bases). Trimming removed 5 bases at V and 2 bases at J, with 13 bases between. This CDR3 is 14 amino acids long. Germline V gives CDR1 MDHEN, CDR2 SYDVKM. The CDR3 DNA reads TGTGCCAGCAGTCCCTGGGACATACCCTACGAGCAGTACTTC. Translation gives CASSPWDIPYEQYF.

There are a few counts of this clonotype. The rearrangement joins TRBV20-1 to TRBJ2-1, with D tentatively TRBD2 (6 bases). CDR1 and CDR2 (germline): DFQATT, SNEGSKA (reference sequence). This CDR3 is built from 15 residues. V was trimmed by 1 base and J by 6 bases, leaving 16 bases between them. Written as DNA, the CDR3 is TGCAGTGCTAGAGCCTCTAGACTAGTAATCAATGAGCAGTTCTTC. Its protein product is CSARASRLVINEQFF.

CDR3 region: CSARYPAVGPDTQYF. Here the CDR3 DNA reads TGCAGTGCTAGATACCCAGCAGTAGGCCCAGATACGCAGTATTTT. The chain employs TRBV20-1 and TRBJ2-3; the D is unclear. Between the trimmed V and J ends, which lost 2 bases and 4 bases, there was a span of 16 bases. This CDR3 region has 15 residues. CDR1 and CDR2 from the germline V gene are DFQATT and SNEGSKA (reference sequence).

This clonotype has at least ten counts. This chain uses TRBV2 with TRBJ2-1; D perhaps matches TRBD2 (5 bases). The CDR3 runs to 13 residues. CDR1 is SNHLY and CDR2 is FYNNEI in the germline V gene. Trimming stripped 7 bases from V and 5 bases from J, with 12 bases between. Here the CDR3 reads CASIRLADNEQFF. The CDR3, as DNA: TGTGCCAGCATTCGGCTAGCTGACAATGAGCAGTTCTTC.

With respect to this clonotype: Mismatch with germline at one junction end may stem from a read error. The chain employs TRBV5-1 and TRBJ2-5, with D perhaps matching TRBD1 or TRBD2 (5 bases each). This CDR3 contains 15 residues. Germline V gives CDR1 SGHRS, CDR2 YFSETQ. CDR3 DNA sequence: TGCGGCAGCAGCTTGGAGGTAGGGGTATGGGAGACCCAGTACTTC. Translated, it gives CGSSLEVGVWETQYF.

This clonotype was detected only once. The rearrangement joins TRBV4-1 to TRBJ2-7, with D uncertain. The V gene lost 3 bases and the J gene lost 0 bases, with 9 bases spanning the gap. The CDR3 spans 14 residues. Per germline, CDR1 MGHRA and CDR2 YSYEKL. The CDR3 DNA reads as TGCGCCAGCAGCCAGCCGACCAGCTCCTACGAGCAGTACTTC. Translation: CASSQPTSSYEQYF.

The sample holds a few counts of this clonotype. This chain joins TRBV28 and TRBJ2-5; D might be TRBD2 (5 bases). V shed 6 bases and J shed 5 bases, with 13 bases lying between them. Germline assignment: CDR1 MDHEN and CDR2 SYDVKM. The CDR3 runs to 13 residues. This CDR3 reads CASRSTGVETQYF. The CDR3 bases are TGTGCCAGCAGATCAACCGGGGTGGAGACCCAGTACTTC.

The rearrangement links TRBV3-1 to TRBJ2-5; no clear D. Germline CDR1 is LGHDT and CDR2 is YNNKEL (reference sequence). Trimming left V 4 bases short and J 5 bases short, with 11 bases between. The CDR3 totals 13 residues. The CDR3 bases are TGTGCCAGCAGCCGCGGACGAGCGGAGACCCAGTACTTC. Translation gives CASSRGRAETQYF.

This clonotype occurred a few times. The chain joins TRBV12-3 or TRBV12-4 to TRBJ1-5; no clear D. V was clipped by 3 bases and J by 3 bases, with 9 bases between them. CDR3 length: 14 amino acids. The DNA for the CDR3 is TGTGCCAGCAGTTTCGACCGGCACAATCAGCCCCAGCATTTT. Protein sequence: CASSFDRHNQPQHF.

J is TRBJ2-2 and V is TRBV25-1; D tentatively reads TRBD1 or TRBD2 (9 bases each). Trimming removed 1 base at V and 6 bases at J, with 24 bases between. CDR3 length: 19 amino acids. Germline V lookup: CDR1 MGHDK, CDR2 SYGVNS. The CDR3 spells CASSEWREGTDRGAGELFF. The CDR3, as DNA: TGTGCCAGCAGTGAATGGCGGGAGGGGACGGACAGGGGTGCCGGGGAGCTGTTTTTT.

This clonotype was recorded a few times. The chain employs TRBV6-1 and TRBJ2-3; tentatively, D is TRBD1 (6 bases). V was clipped by 7 bases and J by 4 bases, with 18 bases between them. The CDR3 consists of 15 residues. The germline gives CDR1 MNHNS, CDR2 SASEGT. CDR3 sequence (DNA): TGTGCCAGCAAGTCCGTAGGGACACTTCCAGATACGCAGTATTTT. Its translation is CASKSVGTLPDTQYF.

The chain uses TRBV15 and TRBJ2-1; D unclear. Germline lookup yields CDR1 LNHNV and CDR2 YYDKDF (reference sequence). The CDR3 covers 11 residues. The V gene lost 1 base and the J gene lost 10 bases, with 5 bases spanning the gap. As DNA, the CDR3 is TGTGCCACCAGCAGAGGAACAGAGCAGTTCTTC. It yields the protein CATSRGTEQFF.

The table lists this clonotype with a few counts. CDR3 bases: TGCGCCAGCAGCGGGTGGACGGGGAATAATGAAAAACTGTTTTTT. Its protein product is CASSGWTGNNEKLFF. V is TRBV4-3 and J is TRBJ1-4, with unresolved D. This CDR3 is 15 amino acids long. V shed 5 bases and J shed 4 bases, with 14 bases lying between them. CDR1 is LGHNA and CDR2 is YSLEER in the germline V gene.

V gene TRBV6-5 combines with J gene TRBJ1-2; TRBD1 aligns across 10 bases. J was trimmed by 4 bases and V by 5 bases; bases with no gene match: 7. There are 15 residues in the CDR3. Germline-derived CDR1 and CDR2 are MNHEY and SVGAGI. The CDR3 DNA is TGTGCCAGCAGTAACATGCGGACAGGGGGCTATGGCTACACCTTC. Its translation is CASSNMRTGGYGYTF.

V gene TRBV5-1 combines with J gene TRBJ2-7, with 9 nucleotides matching TRBD2. This CDR3 comprises 15 residues. The J segment lost 2 bases and the V segment lost 1 base, leaving 4 bases of the junction unmatched. CDR1 and CDR2 from the germline V gene are SGHRS and YFSETQ. The CDR3 DNA is TGCGCCAGCAGCTTGTTCCTAGCGGGGACCTACGAGCAGTACTTC. Translated, it gives CASSLFLAGTYEQYF.

In this sample, this clonotype turned up many times. The CDR3 loop reads CASSIYGRETQYF. The DNA of the CDR3 is TGTGCCAGCAGCATATACGGAAGGGAGACCCAGTACTTC. The chain carries TRBV28 and TRBJ2-5, with D uncertain. Trimming pared 6 bases from V and 5 bases from J, leaving 13 bases between. CDR1 is MDHEN, CDR2 SYDVKM, per germline. The CDR3 runs 13 residues.

This clonotype was counted ten times or more. The chain combines TRBV10-2 with TRBJ2-3; weak D call: TRBD1 (6 bases). The V end was cut by 1 base, the J end by 9 bases, with 14 bases between. In germline, CDR1 is WSHSY, CDR2 SAAADI. The CDR3 loop spans 14 amino acids. Here the CDR3 reads CASSEWGQGTTQYF. The CDR3, as DNA: TGCGCCAGCAGTGAGTGGGGGCAGGGGACGACGCAGTATTTT.

This clonotype was observed many times. The chain has TRBV28 and TRBJ1-4; weak D call: TRBD1 (6 bases). CDR1 and CDR2 (germline): MDHEN, SYDVKM. The CDR3 runs 15 residues. Between the trimmed V and J ends, which lost 3 bases and 4 bases, there was a span of 12 bases. CDR3 DNA: TGTGCCAGCAGTTTGGTAGGGACAATTAATGAAAAACTGTTTTTT. Translation gives CASSLVGTINEKLFF.

This clonotype was seen only a few times. V usage is TRBV3-1 and J usage is TRBJ1-1, with D possibly matching TRBD1 (5 bases). CDR3 length equals 15 residues. V lost 4 bases and J lost 4, with 16 bases in between. Germline V gives CDR1 LGHDT, CDR2 YNNKEL (reference sequence). The DNA for the CDR3 is TGTGCCAGCAGCCGACAACCGGGACCCCGCACTGAAGCTTTCTTT. Translation: CASSRQPGPRTEAFF.

This clonotype showed up just a few times. The chain uses TRBV29-1 and TRBJ2-1; TRBD2 agrees at 11 bases. The CDR3 length is 12 residues. The germline gives CDR1 SQVTM, CDR2 ANQGSEA. V gave up 6 bases and J gave up 7 bases; unmatched junction bases: 2. In DNA form, the CDR3 reads TGCAGCGTAGCTAGCGGGAGGAATGAGCAGTTCTTC. It specifies CSVASGRNEQFF.

This sequence joins TRBV28 and TRBJ1-2; D remains unclear. CDR3 length equals 15 residues. V gave up 3 bases and J gave up 0 bases, with 11 bases separating them. Germline CDR1 and CDR2: MDHEN and SYDVKM. In DNA form, the CDR3 reads TGTGCCAGCAGTTTCGGGGATCGGACTAACTATGGCTACACCTTC. This sequence encodes CASSFGDRTNYGYTF.

This clonotype turned up a few times. The J gene is TRBJ1-1, the V gene TRBV20-1, with 7 bases fitting TRBD1. Germline values: CDR1 DFQATT, CDR2 SNEGSKA (reference sequence). V lost 0 bases to trimming and J lost 1 base; unmatched junction nucleotides: 2. This CDR3 is built from 14 residues. CDR3 nucleotide sequence: TGCAGTGCTAGAGAGGGACAGAGGAACACTGAAGCTTTCTTT. This gives the protein CSAREGQRNTEAFF.

This clonotype came up a few times. This chain links TRBV4-1 with TRBJ2-5; D call uncertain. CDR1 and CDR2 from the germline V gene are MGHRA and YSYEKL. Trimming removed 1 base from V and 1 base from J, with 7 bases in between. The CDR3 totals 14 residues. CDR3 DNA: TGCGCCAGCAGCCAAGTCGGCATCCAAGAGACCCAGTACTTC. Translating it yields CASSQVGIQETQYF.